These 16 T cell receptor beta chains came from one sample sequenced in a study of control samples from healthy donors and cancer patients (dated by TCRdb to the early 2020s). Library method: the immunoSEQ multiplex PCR assay. TCRdb mirrors the immuneACCESS table, restricted to in-frame sequences. Some clones are absent from its copies; in checked studies, under half trace to an unresolved V gene, and the reason for the others is unknown. In this sample the table shows 100,000 to 150,000 clones, 90% of which occur a single time. Less than 2.5% of the sample is held by the ten biggest clonotypes. Sequences were obtained from blood. These receptors originate from a man younger than 30 in good health.

The count of this clone is one. V usage is TRBV5-1 and J usage is TRBJ1-4; D not resolved. The CDR3 loop spans 15 amino acids. Germline V CDR1 and CDR2: SGHRS, YFSETQ. Trimming stripped 4 bases from V and 1 base from J, with 11 bases between. CDR3 region: CASSTSTGTNEKLFF. CDR3 bases: TGCGCCAGCAGCACCTCGACGGGAACTAATGAAAAACTGTTTTTT.

This chain uses TRBV19 with TRBJ2-5, with TRBD2 identical over 7 bases. Germline CDR1 and CDR2: LNHDA and SQIVND (reference sequence). The ends lost 5 bases at V and 1 base at J; junction bases unmatched: 4. This CDR3 is 14 amino acids long. This CDR3 is CASSGAGRQETQYF. DNA for the CDR3: TGTGCCAGTAGTGGAGCGGGACGCCAAGAGACCCAGTACTTC.

The sample holds a few counts of this clone. V usage is TRBV6-5 and J usage is TRBJ1-1; tentative D call: TRBD1 (6 bases). Germline V gene data show CDR1 as MNHEY and CDR2 as SVGAGI. The V end lost 7 bases, the J end lost 4 bases, and 16 bases lay between the germline ends. CDR3 length: 14 residues. The CDR3 sequence: CASTYRDGVTEAFF. CDR3 DNA: TGTGCCAGCACCTACAGGGATGGAGTCACTGAAGCTTTCTTT.

The V call is TRBV10-1, the J call TRBJ2-3; TRBD1 agrees at 7 bases. Per germline, CDR1 WNHNN and CDR2 SYGVQD (reference sequence). Unmatched junction bases numbered 6, after V lost 5 bases and J lost 7 bases. This CDR3 is built from 13 residues. The DNA of the CDR3 is TGCGCCAGCAGTCCCGGGACAGCGAATACGCAGTATTTT. The encoded protein is CASSPGTANTQYF.

This sequence joins TRBV3-1 (or the pseudogene TRBV3-2) and TRBJ2-5; 14 bases agree with TRBD2. The CDR3 contains 19 residues. Germline values: CDR1 LGHDT, CDR2 YNNKEL (reference sequence). The J segment lost 6 bases and the V segment lost 3 bases, leaving 15 bases of the junction unmatched. CDR3 sequence reads: CASSHMNGTSGGPGKTQYF. CDR3 in DNA: TGTGCCAGCAGCCACATGAATGGGACTAGCGGGGGTCCGGGGAAGACCCAGTACTTC.

This clone occurred once. V and J are TRBV7-2 and TRBJ2-2, with D hard to call. V was shortened by 3 bases and J by 0 bases, with 8 bases between the two germline ends. The CDR3 runs 15 residues. In germline, CDR1 is SGHTA, CDR2 FQGNSA. The CDR3 nucleotides are TGTGCCAGCAGCTTTGCAGGCACGAACACCGGGGAGCTGTTTTTT. Its protein product is CASSFAGTNTGELFF.

The rearrangement joins TRBV7-9 to TRBJ1-6; 7 bases line up with TRBD1. V lost 7 bases to trimming and J lost 10 bases; unmatched junction nucleotides: 13. CDR1 is SEHNR and CDR2 is FQNEAQ in the germline V gene (reference sequence). The CDR3 is made up of 15 amino acids. The CDR3 loop reads CASTLRTGSLSPLHF. The DNA for the CDR3 is TGTGCCAGCACCCTAAGGACAGGCTCGTTGTCACCCCTCCACTTT.

The V and J genes are TRBV12-5 and TRBJ2-3, with 7 nucleotides matching TRBD2. V lost 0 bases and J lost 0; bases outside the gene matches: 0. Germline CDR1 is LGHNT and CDR2 is FRNRAP. This CDR3 is built from 15 residues. The CDR3: CASGLVGGSTDTQYF. In nucleotides, the CDR3 is TGTGCTAGTGGTTTGGTGGGGGGGAGCACAGATACGCAGTATTTT.

This clone was counted once. The chain links TRBV6-5 to TRBJ2-7; D is possibly TRBD2 (7 bases). Germline CDR1 MNHEY, CDR2 SVGAGI. CDR3 length: 13 amino acids. This chain's CDR3 is CATKGGAPYEQYV. The CDR3 DNA is TGTGCGACCAAAGGGGGGGCTCCCTACGAGCAGTACGTC.

The V and J genes are TRBV29-1 and TRBJ2-7; D is undetermined. The V end lost 0 bases, the J end lost 0 bases, and 12 bases lay between the germline ends. The CDR3 extends over 15 amino acids. Per germline, CDR1 SQVTM and CDR2 ANQGSEA. The CDR3 DNA is TGCAGCGTTGAAGATCGGGCCACGAGCTCCTACGAGCAGTACGTC. Translated, it gives CSVEDRATSSYEQYV.

The rearrangement uses TRBV19 and TRBJ1-1; D unclear. CDR1 and CDR2 (germline): LNHDA, SQIVND (reference sequence). The CDR3 runs to 17 residues. V lost 3 bases to trimming and J lost 3 bases, with 20 bases between them. In nucleotides, the CDR3 is TGTGCCAGTAGTATGGTGTGGCAGGACCGCCCGGACACTGAAGCTTTCTTT. This sequence encodes CASSMVWQDRPDTEAFF.

The chain joins TRBV7-7 to TRBJ2-7, with 11 bases lining up with TRBD2. Germline V lookup: CDR1 SSHAT, CDR2 FNYEAQ (reference sequence). The CDR3 sequence is 17 residues long. Here the CDR3 reads CASSLDLAGGGGYEQYV. The CDR3 nucleotides read TGTGCTAGCAGCTTAGATCTAGCGGGAGGAGGGGGCTACGAGCAGTACGTC.

The CDR3 sequence: CTSSRFSVTWGPATNEKLFF. The CDR3, as DNA: TGCACCAGCAGCCGCTTTTCAGTGACTTGGGGGCCAGCAACTAATGAAAAACTGTTTTTT. The V gene is TRBV1, the J gene TRBJ1-4; TRBD1 was called by the table and not checked on the DNA. TRBV1 is termed a pseudogene. The CDR3 length is 20 residues.

The V gene is TRBV5-6, the J gene TRBJ2-4; D might be TRBD1 or TRBD2, each matching 5 bases. Germline V gives CDR1 SGHDT, CDR2 YYEEEE. This CDR3 spans 16 amino acids. V was shortened by 4 bases and J by 9 bases, with 23 bases between the two germline ends. The CDR3 spells CASSPRRMQGRIIQYF. The CDR3 coding sequence is TGTGCCAGCAGCCCGCGTCGGATGCAGGGACGAATCATTCAGTACTTC.

CDR3 coding DNA: TGTGCCAGTAGCAGAGACGGGACAGGGGGCCGCGAGCAGTACTTC. Its translation: CASSRDGTGGREQYF. The chain employs TRBV19 and TRBJ2-7, with 12 nucleotides matching TRBD1. Germline V lookup: CDR1 LNHDA, CDR2 SQIVND (reference sequence). The V segment lost 6 bases and the J segment 6 bases; nucleotides outside the gene matches: 9. The CDR3 runs to 15 residues.

As regards this clone: A read error may account for a junction end that differs from germline. The V and J genes are TRBV5-6 and TRBJ2-7; 7 bases fit TRBD2. The CDR3 spans 12 residues. CDR1 and CDR2 (germline): SGHDT, YYEEEE. The chain's CDR3 is CASTLGGNEQYF. DNA of the CDR3: TGCGCCAGCACTTTGGGGGGGAACGAGCAGTACTTC.